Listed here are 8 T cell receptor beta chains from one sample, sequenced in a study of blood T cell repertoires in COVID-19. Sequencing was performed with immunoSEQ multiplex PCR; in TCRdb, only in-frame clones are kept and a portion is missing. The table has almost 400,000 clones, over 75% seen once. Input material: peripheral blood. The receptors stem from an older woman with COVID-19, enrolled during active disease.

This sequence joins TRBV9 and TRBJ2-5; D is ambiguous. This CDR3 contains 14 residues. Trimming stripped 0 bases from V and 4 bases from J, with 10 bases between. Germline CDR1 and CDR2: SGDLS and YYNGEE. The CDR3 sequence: CASSVAQIGETQYF. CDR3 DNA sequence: TGTGCCAGCAGCGTAGCACAGATTGGAGAGACCCAGTACTTC.

In DNA, the CDR3 is TGTGCCAGCAGCTTAAATTTGGCGGGGGCCCTCACAGATACGCAGTATTTT. It encodes CASSLNLAGALTDTQYF. This chain uses TRBV7-6 with TRBJ2-3; a possible D gene is TRBD2 (7 bases). V shed 2 bases and J shed 2 bases, with 17 bases lying between them. CDR1 and CDR2 (germline): SGHVS, FNYEAQ. There are 17 residues in the CDR3.

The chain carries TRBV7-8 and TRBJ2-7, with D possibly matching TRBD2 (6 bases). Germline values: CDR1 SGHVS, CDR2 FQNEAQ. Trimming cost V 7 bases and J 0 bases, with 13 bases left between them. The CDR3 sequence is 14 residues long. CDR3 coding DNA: TGTGCCAGCAACAGACTAGACAGCTCCTACGAGCAGTACTTC. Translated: CASNRLDSSYEQYF. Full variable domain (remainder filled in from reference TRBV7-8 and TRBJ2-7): GAGVSQSPRYKVAKRGQDVALRCDPISGHVSLFWYQQALGQGPEFLTYFQNEAQLDKSGLPSDRFFAERPEGSVSTLKIQRTQQEDSAVYLCASNRLDSSYEQYFGPGTRLTVT.

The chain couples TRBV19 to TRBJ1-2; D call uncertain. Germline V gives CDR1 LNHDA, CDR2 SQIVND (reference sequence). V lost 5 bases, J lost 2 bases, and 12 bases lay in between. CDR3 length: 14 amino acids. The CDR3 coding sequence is TGTGCCAGTAGTGGGCCAGCACAGAACTATGGCTACACCTTC. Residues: CASSGPAQNYGYTF. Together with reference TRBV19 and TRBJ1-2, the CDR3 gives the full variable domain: DGGITQSPKYLFRKEGQNVTLSCEQNLNHDAMYWYRQDPGQGLRLIYYSQIVNDFQKGDIAEGYSVSREKKESFPLTVTSAQKNPTAFYLCASSGPAQNYGYTFGSGTRLTVV.

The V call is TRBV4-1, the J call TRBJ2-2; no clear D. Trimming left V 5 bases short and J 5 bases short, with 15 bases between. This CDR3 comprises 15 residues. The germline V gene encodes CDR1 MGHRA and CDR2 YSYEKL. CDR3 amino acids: CASSTGPVRTGELFF. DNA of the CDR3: TGCGCCAGCAGCACTGGTCCAGTCAGGACCGGGGAGCTGTTTTTT.

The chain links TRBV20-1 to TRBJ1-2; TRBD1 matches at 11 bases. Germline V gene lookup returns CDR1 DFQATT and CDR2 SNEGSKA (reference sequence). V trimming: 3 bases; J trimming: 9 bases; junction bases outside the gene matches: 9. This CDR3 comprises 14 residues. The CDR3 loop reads CSASAPGTGGSYTF. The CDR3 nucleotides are TGCAGTGCTAGTGCCCCCGGGACAGGGGGTAGCTACACCTTC.

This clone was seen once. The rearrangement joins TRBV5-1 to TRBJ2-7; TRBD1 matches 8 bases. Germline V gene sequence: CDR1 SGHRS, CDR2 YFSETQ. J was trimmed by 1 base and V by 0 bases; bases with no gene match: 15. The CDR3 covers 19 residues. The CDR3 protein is CASSLGTGWSTYRSYEQYF. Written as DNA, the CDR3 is TGCGCCAGCAGCTTGGGGACAGGGTGGTCTACTTATAGGTCCTACGAGCAGTACTTC.

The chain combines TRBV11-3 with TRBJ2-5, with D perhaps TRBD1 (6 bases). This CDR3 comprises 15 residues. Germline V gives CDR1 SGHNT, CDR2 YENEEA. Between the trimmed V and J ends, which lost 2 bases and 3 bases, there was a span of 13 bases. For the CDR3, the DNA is TGTGCCAGCAGCTTAACCGGGACAACAAAAGAGACCCAGTACTTC. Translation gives CASSLTGTTKETQYF. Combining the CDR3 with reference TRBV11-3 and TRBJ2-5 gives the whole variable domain EAGVVQSPRYKIIEKKQPVAFWCNPISGHNTLYWYLQNLGQGPELLIRYENEEAVDDSQLPKDRFSAERLKGVDSTLKIQPAELGDSAVYLCASSLTGTTKETQYFGPGTRLLVL.